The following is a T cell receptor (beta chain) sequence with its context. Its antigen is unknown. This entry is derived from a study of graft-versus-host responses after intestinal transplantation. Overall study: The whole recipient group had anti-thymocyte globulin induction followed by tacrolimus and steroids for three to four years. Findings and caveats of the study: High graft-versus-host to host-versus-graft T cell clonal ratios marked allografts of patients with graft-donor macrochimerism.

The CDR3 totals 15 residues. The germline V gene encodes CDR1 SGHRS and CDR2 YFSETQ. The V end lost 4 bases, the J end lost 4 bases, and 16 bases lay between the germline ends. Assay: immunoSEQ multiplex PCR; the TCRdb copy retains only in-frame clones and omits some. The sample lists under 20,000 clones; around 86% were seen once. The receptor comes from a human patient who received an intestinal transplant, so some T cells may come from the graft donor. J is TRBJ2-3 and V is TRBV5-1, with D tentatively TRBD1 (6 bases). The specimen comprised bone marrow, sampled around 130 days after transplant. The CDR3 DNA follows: TGCGCCAGCAGCAGGGACACGGTTCTAGCAGATACGCAGTATTTT. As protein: CASSRDTVLADTQYF.